This TCR beta chain was identified in a study of T cell changes during pregnancy in multiple sclerosis. Some clones are missing from TCRdb's copy, which holds only in-frame ones; the method was immunoSEQ multiplex PCR. Among 45,000 to 55,000 clones listed, roughly 91% were seen once. CDR3 length: 12 amino acids. V was cut by 6 bases and J by 5 bases, with 8 bases left in between. The germline V gene encodes CDR1 LNHDA and CDR2 SQIVND (reference sequence). The sequences come from CD4+ T cells from peripheral blood mononuclear cells, collected after pregnancy. This receptor was taken from a female donor in good health, enrolled as a control in a pregnancy study. The J gene is TRBJ1-5, the V gene TRBV19; D not resolved. CDR3 DNA: TGTGCCAGTAGCCGACTGTATCAGCCCCAGCATTTT. This gives the protein CASSRLYQPQHF.